What follows is one T cell receptor (beta chain) and its context. This entry comes from a study of blood T cell repertoires in COVID-19. Unmatched junction bases numbered 16, after V lost 3 bases and J lost 11 bases. Per the germline V gene, CDR1 is KGHDR and CDR2 is SFDVKD. This CDR3 has 16 residues. Clones were sequenced by immunoSEQ multiplex PCR, and TCRdb holds only the in-frame ones, with some missing. This sample has 20,000 to 25,000 clones, with around 75% found just once. Sequencing used peripheral blood. J is TRBJ1-2 and V is TRBV24-1, with TRBD1 matching over 8 bases. This TCR was recovered from a woman older than 75 with acute or convalescent COVID-19. CDR3 region: CATSDATGGVPPLYTF. Here the CDR3 DNA reads TGTGCCACCAGTGATGCTACAGGGGGTGTTCCCCCTTTATACACCTTC.